Presented here are 20 T cell receptor beta chains from one specimen sequenced in a study of CD8 T cells in Susac syndrome. An amount of RNA that ranged from roughly 0.5 to 1 ug was reverse transcribed with random hexamers. In TCRdb, the immunoSEQ multiplex PCR reads were re-called with MiXCR into one record per CDR3 protein. The sample gives around 280,000 distinct CDR3 sequences, about 91% of which show up once; over 0.05% is in the top ten. Source material: CD4+ T cells from PBMCs. Receptor source: a human donor with multiple sclerosis.

This CDR3 reads CASSLEGTGVYEQYF. The CDR3 DNA sequence: TGCGCCAGCAGCTTGGAAGGGACGGGGGTCTACGAGCAGTACTTC. This rearrangement joins TRBV5-1 to TRBJ2-7; possibly TRBD2 for D (6 bases). V was pared by 0 bases and J by 3 bases, with 13 bases between. CDR3 size: 15 residues. The germline V gene encodes CDR1 SGHRS and CDR2 YFSETQ.

The V and J genes are TRBV7-2 and TRBJ1-2, with D possibly matching TRBD1 (6 bases). CDR1 is SGHTA, CDR2 FQGNSA, per germline. The CDR3 has 12 amino acids. V was shortened by 4 bases and J by 8 bases, with 11 bases between the two germline ends. This chain's CDR3 is CASSYPGVGYTF. CDR3 in DNA: TGTGCCAGCAGCTACCCAGGGGTCGGCTACACCTTC. The complete variable domain, with remaining parts taken from reference TRBV7-2 and TRBJ1-2, reads GAGVSQSPSNKVTEKGKDVELRCDPISGHTALYWYRQSLGQGLEFLIYFQGNSAPDKSGLPSDRFSAERTGGSVSTLTIQRTQQEDSAVYLCASSYPGVGYTFGSGTRLTVV.

The rearrangement links TRBV30 to TRBJ1-5; no reliable D call. This CDR3 comprises 12 residues. Per germline, CDR1 GTSNPN and CDR2 SVGIG (reference sequence). V was clipped by 5 bases and J by 7 bases, with 12 bases between them. CDR3 sequence (DNA): TGTGCCTGGGGACGCGGCGAGCAGCCCCAGCATTTT. This encodes CAWGRGEQPQHF.

This rearrangement joins TRBV9 to TRBJ2-1; 13 positions match TRBD2. The germline gives CDR1 SGDLS, CDR2 YYNGEE. V lost 0 bases to trimming and J lost 12 bases; unmatched junction nucleotides: 12. The CDR3 has 17 amino acids. The chain's CDR3 is CASSVGSEGLAGRMQFF. DNA of the CDR3: TGTGCCAGCAGCGTAGGAAGCGAGGGACTAGCGGGGAGGATGCAGTTCTTC. The complete variable domain, with remaining parts taken from reference TRBV9 and TRBJ2-1, reads DSGVTQTPKHLITATGQRVTLRCSPRSGDLSVYWYQQSLDQGLQFLIQYYNGEERAKGNILERFSAQQFPDLHSELNLSSLELGDSALYFCASSVGSEGLAGRMQFFGPGTRLTVL.

The chain couples TRBV12-3 or TRBV12-4 to TRBJ1-5; unclear D gene. The CDR3 contains 15 residues. The V gene lost 7 bases and the J gene lost 4 bases, with 17 bases spanning the gap. CDR3 nucleotide sequence: TGTGCCAGCACCCCTCGGGAGGCGGGGAATCAGCCCCAGCATTTT. Translating it yields CASTPREAGNQPQHF.

The V gene is TRBV20-1, the J gene TRBJ1-1; D call uncertain. Trimming took 2 bases from V and 1 from J, leaving 5 bases between them. CDR1 and CDR2 (germline): DFQATT, SNEGSKA (reference sequence). CDR3 length: 12 amino acids. CDR3 region: CSARIQNTEAFF. The CDR3 nucleotides read TGCAGTGCTAGAATCCAGAACACTGAAGCTTTCTTT.

This chain links TRBV2 with TRBJ2-4, with a tentative D call TRBD2 (6 bases). Germline CDR1 and CDR2: SNHLY and FYNNEI. The V end lost 9 bases, the J end lost 7 bases, and 13 bases lay between the germline ends. CDR3 length equals 12 residues. This CDR3 is CASGGNGNIQYF. Written as DNA, the CDR3 is TGTGCCAGTGGCGGGAACGGGAACATTCAGTACTTC. The whole variable domain, filled in from reference TRBV2 and TRBJ2-4, reads EPEVTQTPSHQVTQMGQEVILRCVPISNHLYFYWYRQILGQKVEFLVSFYNNEISEKSEIFDDQFSVERPDGSNFTLKIRSTKLEDSAMYFCASGGNGNIQYFGAGTRLSVL.

This sequence joins TRBV19 and TRBJ2-1, with D possibly being TRBD2 (6 bases). This CDR3 contains 12 residues. Germline V CDR1 and CDR2: LNHDA, SQIVND (reference sequence). The ends were cut back, 8 bases at V and 6 bases at J, with 11 bases in the middle. The CDR3: CASRDSGNEQFF. CDR3 bases: TGTGCCAGTCGGGACTCTGGCAATGAGCAGTTCTTC.

The chain is built from TRBV10-1 and TRBJ1-1, with no clear D. From germline, CDR1 is WNHNN and CDR2 SYGVQD (reference sequence). Trimming removed 2 bases at V and 1 base at J, with 8 bases between. The CDR3 runs to 14 residues. This chain's CDR3 is CASSERVGNTEAFF. The DNA for the CDR3 is TGCGCCAGCAGTGAGAGGGTAGGGAACACTGAAGCTTTCTTT.

The chain joins TRBV6-1 to TRBJ2-7; D is tentatively TRBD1 or TRBD2 (5 bases each). The CDR3 is 14 amino acids. Germline loops: CDR1 MNHNS, CDR2 SASEGT. Trimming pared 8 bases from V and 2 bases from J, leaving 16 bases between. The CDR3 here is CASVLSGLPYEQYF. The CDR3 nucleotides are TGTGCCAGCGTACTCTCGGGGCTTCCCTACGAGCAGTACTTC.

The chain employs TRBV18 and TRBJ1-1; no reliable D call. This CDR3 has 14 residues. V was trimmed by 0 bases and J by 4 bases, leaving 9 bases between them. Germline V CDR1 and CDR2: KGHSH, LQKENI. The CDR3 reads CASSPPEATTEAFF. The CDR3 coding sequence is TGTGCCAGCTCACCACCCGAGGCCACCACTGAAGCTTTCTTT.

V is TRBV9 and J is TRBJ1-3; D is uncertain. The V end was cut by 6 bases, the J end by 0 bases, with 7 bases between. Germline CDR1 reads SGDLS; CDR2 reads YYNGEE. The length of the CDR3 is 13 residues. CDR3 residues: CASNPGSGNTIYF. CDR3 DNA: TGTGCCAGCAACCCGGGCTCTGGAAACACCATATATTTT.

The rearrangement joins TRBV7-2 to TRBJ1-2, with 8 bases lining up with TRBD1. With 3 bases clipped from V and 3 bases from J, the junction kept 9 bases outside the gene matches. This CDR3 contains 16 residues. The germline CDR1 and CDR2 sequences are SGHTA and FQGNSA. CDR3 sequence reads: CASSFSTGGIDYGYTF. The CDR3 DNA is TGTGCCAGCAGCTTCAGTACAGGGGGTATAGACTATGGCTACACCTTC.

The chain has TRBV7-9 and TRBJ2-5, with D uncertain. The germline V gene has CDR1 SEHNR and CDR2 FQNEAQ (reference sequence). The CDR3 loop spans 15 amino acids. V gave up 5 bases and J gave up 5 bases, with 18 bases separating them. The CDR3 sequence is CASSPPAPFLETQYF. As DNA, the CDR3 is TGTGCCAGCAGCCCGCCGGCCCCCTTTTTGGAGACCCAGTACTTC.

The chain joins TRBV6-4 to TRBJ1-1; D ambiguous. V gave up 2 bases and J gave up 4 bases, with 8 bases separating them. CDR1 and CDR2 (germline): MRHNA, SNTAGT. This CDR3 spans 13 amino acids. The CDR3 sequence is CASSDLLGTEAFF. CDR3 coding DNA: TGTGCCAGCAGTGACCTCTTAGGCACTGAAGCTTTCTTT.

The chain carries TRBV19 and TRBJ1-5, with D unclear. The CDR3 totals 14 residues. V was cut by 10 bases and J by 4 bases, with 17 bases left in between. Germline assignment: CDR1 LNHDA and CDR2 SQIVND (reference sequence). CDR3 sequence reads: CATGQGRANQPQHF. The CDR3 DNA reads as TGTGCCACCGGCCAAGGGCGGGCGAATCAGCCCCAGCATTTT.

This clonotype has only one observation. V gene TRBV30 combines with J gene TRBJ1-1; TRBD1 might be the D (6 bases). Germline loops: CDR1 GTSNPN, CDR2 SVGIG (reference sequence). Trimming removed 8 bases at V and 0 bases at J, with 13 bases between. This CDR3 comprises 13 residues. The CDR3 sequence is CAVRGDMNTEAFF. CDR3 bases: TGTGCCGTTCGGGGGGACATGAACACTGAAGCTTTCTTT.

The rearrangement joins TRBV4-1 to TRBJ2-1; tentatively, D is TRBD1 or TRBD2 (5 bases each). CDR1 MGHRA and CDR2 YSYEKL come from the germline V gene. This CDR3 contains 14 residues. V was trimmed by 1 base and J by 8 bases, leaving 12 bases between them. The CDR3: CASSQVLRDDEQFF. In DNA form, the CDR3 reads TGCGCCAGCAGCCAAGTCCTGAGGGACGATGAGCAGTTCTTC.

The chain links TRBV11-3 to TRBJ2-2; 7 bases match TRBD2. V lost 3 bases to trimming and J lost 9 bases; unmatched junction nucleotides: 10. CDR1 and CDR2 from the germline V gene are SGHNT and YENEEA. CDR3 length: 15 residues. The CDR3 loop is CASSFSGTTPRELFF. The CDR3 nucleotides read TGTGCCAGCAGCTTCTCCGGGACTACCCCCCGGGAGCTGTTTTTT.

This chain connects TRBV30 to TRBJ1-2; D gene unclear. Germline values: CDR1 GTSNPN, CDR2 SVGIG (reference sequence). The CDR3 covers 14 residues. With 1 base removed from V and 2 bases from J, the gap between germline ends came to 11 bases. The CDR3 bases are TGTGCCTGGAGTGCAGATCCCGACAACTATGGCTACACCTTC. Translation: CAWSADPDNYGYTF.